This TCR beta chain originates from a study of shared clonotypes between healthy human individuals. Libraries were prepared by immunoSEQ multiplex PCR; TCRdb keeps only in-frame clonotypes and omits some of them. The sample yields about 2,200,000 clones, about 93% seen once. This CDR3 contains 14 residues. Per germline, CDR1 MGHRA and CDR2 YSYEKL. Trimming cost V 6 bases and J 1 base; bases outside gene matches: 2. Only CD45RO-negative cells positively selected for CCR7 counted as naive CD8 cells, so terminally differentiated effector memory CD45RA+ cells were excluded. This TCR was sampled from a man aged 18 to 29 in good health. Some clones in this sample may be carry-over from other donors' samples. Sequencing was done on a sample of naive CD8+ T cells from PBMCs. The V and J genes are TRBV4-1 and TRBJ1-5, with 8 bases matching TRBD1. CDR3: CASSDRGSNQPQHF. DNA of the CDR3: TGCGCCAGCAGTGACAGGGGCAGCAATCAGCCCCAGCATTTT.